These 11 T cell receptor beta chains were all obtained from the same sample, sequenced in a study of OX40 agonist ivuxolimab in advanced cancers. The data were produced by immunoSEQ multiplex PCR, yet TCRdb's version contains in-frame clones alone and is incomplete. In the table there are around 53,000 clones, about 88% of which are singletons. This specimen consisted of CD4+ or CD8+ T cells sorted from blood, obtained in a trial of the OX40 agonist ivuxolimab. Every receptor here comes from an adult with an advanced solid tumor such as melanoma, head and neck, liver or kidney cancer.

This chain connects TRBV6-6 to TRBJ2-1; 9 nucleotides agree with TRBD1. CDR1 and CDR2 from the germline V gene are MNHNY and SVGAGI (reference sequence). The trim removed 0 bases at V and 9 bases at J, leaving 6 bases unmatched. The CDR3 has 15 amino acids. The CDR3 is CASSYSNRGRSEQFF. DNA for the CDR3: TGTGCCAGCAGTTACTCCAACAGGGGGCGGAGTGAGCAGTTCTTC.

The chain recombines TRBV18 with TRBJ1-1, with 8 nucleotides matching TRBD1. Germline V gives CDR1 KGHSH, CDR2 LQKENI. V was clipped by 2 bases and J by 1 base; unmatched bases: 3. This CDR3 is built from 15 residues. Here the CDR3 DNA reads TGTGCCAGCTCACCAAGGACAGGGACGAACACTGAAGCTTTCTTT. It translates to CASSPRTGTNTEAFF.

The V gene is TRBV28, the J gene TRBJ1-2, with D possibly TRBD1 on 5 matching bases. Germline-derived CDR1 and CDR2 are MDHEN and SYDVKM. Trimming removed 3 bases from V and 5 bases from J, with 10 bases in between. The CDR3 length is 13 residues. The DNA of the CDR3 is TGTGCCAGCAGTTTCGGAGCAGGGTATGGCTACACCTTC. Its translation: CASSFGAGYGYTF.

The genes are TRBV5-1 and TRBJ2-7; possibly TRBD2 for D (5 bases). The germline V gene encodes CDR1 SGHRS and CDR2 YFSETQ. With 1 base removed from V and 3 bases from J, the gap between germline ends came to 5 bases. This CDR3 region has 12 residues. CDR3 protein: CASSLTSYEQYF. The CDR3 DNA is TGCGCCAGCAGCTTGACTAGCTACGAGCAGTACTTC.

The chain has TRBV30 and TRBJ1-1; possible D gene TRBD1, 5 bases. The germline CDR1 and CDR2 sequences are GTSNPN and SVGIG (reference sequence). Trimming took off 3 bases at V and 3 bases at J, with 14 bases between the two ends. This CDR3 contains 14 residues. CDR3 bases: TGTGCCTGGAGATTGACCTTAGGGGACACTGAAGCTTTCTTT. Amino acid sequence: CAWRLTLGDTEAFF.

This chain uses TRBV2 with TRBJ2-3, with D tentatively TRBD2 (6 bases). This CDR3 has 16 amino acids. The germline V gene has CDR1 SNHLY and CDR2 FYNNEI. Trimming removed 6 bases at V and 4 bases at J, with 20 bases between. The CDR3 sequence: CASSPVDSGRPDTQYF. As DNA, the CDR3 is TGTGCCAGCAGCCCGGTGGATAGCGGACGTCCAGATACGCAGTATTTT.

The genes are TRBV12-5 and TRBJ1-2, with a tentative D call TRBD1 (5 bases). Germline-derived CDR1 and CDR2 are LGHNT and FRNRAP. This CDR3 comprises 16 residues. V dropped 0 bases and J dropped 5 bases, with 16 bases sitting between them. The CDR3: CASGLVNGGKRYGYTF. CDR3 nucleotides: TGTGCTAGTGGTTTGGTCAACGGGGGGAAAAGATATGGCTACACCTTC.

This chain uses TRBV7-6 with TRBJ2-7; D is perhaps TRBD2 (6 bases). V was cut by 6 bases and J by 2 bases, with 11 bases left in between. The CDR3 loop spans 13 amino acids. The germline CDR1 and CDR2 sequences are SGHVS and FNYEAQ. CDR3 bases: TGTGCCAGCAGAGCAGGCGGGACCTACGAGCAGTACTTC. This gives the protein CASRAGGTYEQYF.

This chain links TRBV25-1 with TRBJ2-3; the D is unclear. Trimming shortened V by 2 bases and J by 1 base, and 4 bases separated the two germline ends. This CDR3 is built from 13 residues. The germline V gene has CDR1 MGHDK and CDR2 SYGVNS. The CDR3 protein is CASSERGTDTQYF. In DNA form, the CDR3 reads TGTGCCAGCAGTGAAAGGGGCACAGATACGCAGTATTTT.

This chain connects TRBV9 to TRBJ1-1; D gene uncertain. Trimming removed 0 bases at V and 1 base at J, with 10 bases between. Germline V gene sequence: CDR1 SGDLS, CDR2 YYNGEE. The CDR3 contains 15 residues. Written as DNA, the CDR3 is TGTGCCAGCAGCGTAGTTCAGTCTCCGAACACTGAAGCTTTCTTT. It is translated as CASSVVQSPNTEAFF.

The chain has TRBV30 and TRBJ2-5; D gene uncertain. V lost 0 bases and J 2 bases, leaving 10 bases between the germline ends. There are 14 residues in the CDR3. The germline V gene encodes CDR1 GTSNPN and CDR2 SVGIG (reference sequence). The CDR3 region is CAWSVRLLQETQYF. The CDR3 nucleotides are TGTGCCTGGAGTGTACGTTTGCTACAAGAGACCCAGTACTTC.